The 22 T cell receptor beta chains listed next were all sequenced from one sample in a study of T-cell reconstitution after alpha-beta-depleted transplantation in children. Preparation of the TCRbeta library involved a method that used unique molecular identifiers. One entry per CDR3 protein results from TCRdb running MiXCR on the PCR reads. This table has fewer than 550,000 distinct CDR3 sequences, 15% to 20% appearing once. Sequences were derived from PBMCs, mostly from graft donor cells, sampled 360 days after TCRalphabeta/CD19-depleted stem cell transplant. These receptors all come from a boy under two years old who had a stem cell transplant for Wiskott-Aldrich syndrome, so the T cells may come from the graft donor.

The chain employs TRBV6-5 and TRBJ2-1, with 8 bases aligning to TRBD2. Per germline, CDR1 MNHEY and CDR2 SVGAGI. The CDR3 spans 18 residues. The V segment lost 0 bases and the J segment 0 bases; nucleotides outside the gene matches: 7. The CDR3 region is CASSYSFAGLGSYNEQFF. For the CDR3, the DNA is TGTGCCAGCAGTTACTCATTTGCGGGACTAGGCTCCTACAATGAGCAGTTCTTC.

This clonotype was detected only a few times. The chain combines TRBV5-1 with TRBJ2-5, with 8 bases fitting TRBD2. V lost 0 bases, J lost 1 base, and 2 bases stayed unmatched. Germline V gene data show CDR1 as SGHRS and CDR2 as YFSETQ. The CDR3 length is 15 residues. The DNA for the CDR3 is TGCGCCAGCAGCTTGGTAGGGACTAGCCAAGAGACCCAGTACTTC. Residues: CASSLVGTSQETQYF.

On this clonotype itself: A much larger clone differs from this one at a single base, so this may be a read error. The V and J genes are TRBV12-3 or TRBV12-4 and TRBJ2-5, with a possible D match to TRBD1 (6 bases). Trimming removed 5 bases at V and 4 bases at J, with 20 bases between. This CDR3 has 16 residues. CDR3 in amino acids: CASSTPDSANRETQYF. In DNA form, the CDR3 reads TGTGCCAGCAGTACCCCGGACAGTGCCAACCGAGAGACCCAGTACTTC.

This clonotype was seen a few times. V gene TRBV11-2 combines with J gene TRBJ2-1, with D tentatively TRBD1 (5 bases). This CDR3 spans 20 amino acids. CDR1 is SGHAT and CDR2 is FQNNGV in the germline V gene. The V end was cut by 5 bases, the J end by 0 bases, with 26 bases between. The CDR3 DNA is TGTGCCAGCAGCCCCCGGACACGCACCCTCCGCGTAAGCTCCTACAATGAGCAGTTCTTC. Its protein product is CASSPRTRTLRVSSYNEQFF.

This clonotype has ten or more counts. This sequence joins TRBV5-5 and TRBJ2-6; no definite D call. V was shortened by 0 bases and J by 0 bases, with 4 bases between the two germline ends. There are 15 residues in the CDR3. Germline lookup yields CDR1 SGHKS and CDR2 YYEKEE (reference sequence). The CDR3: CASSLGPSGANVLTF. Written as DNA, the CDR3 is TGTGCCAGCAGCTTGGGACCCTCTGGGGCCAACGTCCTGACTTTC.

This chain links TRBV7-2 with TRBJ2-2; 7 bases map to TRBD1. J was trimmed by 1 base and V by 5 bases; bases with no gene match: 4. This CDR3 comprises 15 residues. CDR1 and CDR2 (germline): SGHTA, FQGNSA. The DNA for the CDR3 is TGTGCCAGCAGCCCACAGGGGCAGAACACCGGGGAGCTGTTTTTT. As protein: CASSPQGQNTGELFF.

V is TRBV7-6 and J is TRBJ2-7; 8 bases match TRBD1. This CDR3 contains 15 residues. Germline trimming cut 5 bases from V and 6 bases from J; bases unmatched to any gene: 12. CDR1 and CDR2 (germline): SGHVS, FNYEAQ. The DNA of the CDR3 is TGTGCCAGCAGCCAGGGGGTCTACAGGGGGAGCGAGCAGTACTTC. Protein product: CASSQGVYRGSEQYF.

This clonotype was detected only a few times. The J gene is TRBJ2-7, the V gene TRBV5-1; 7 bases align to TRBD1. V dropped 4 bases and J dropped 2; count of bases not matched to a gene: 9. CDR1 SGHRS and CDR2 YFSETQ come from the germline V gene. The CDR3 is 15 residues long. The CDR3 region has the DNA TGCGCCAGCAGCCCCCTTGGAGACAGGGCCTACGAGCAGTACTTC. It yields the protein CASSPLGDRAYEQYF.

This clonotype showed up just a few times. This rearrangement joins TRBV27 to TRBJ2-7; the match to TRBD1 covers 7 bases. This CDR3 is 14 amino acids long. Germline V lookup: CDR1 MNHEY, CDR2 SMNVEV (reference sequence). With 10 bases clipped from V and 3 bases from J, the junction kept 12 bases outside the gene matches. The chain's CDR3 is CATRDSQTYYEQYF. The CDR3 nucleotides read TGTGCCACCCGGGACAGCCAAACCTACTACGAGCAGTACTTC.

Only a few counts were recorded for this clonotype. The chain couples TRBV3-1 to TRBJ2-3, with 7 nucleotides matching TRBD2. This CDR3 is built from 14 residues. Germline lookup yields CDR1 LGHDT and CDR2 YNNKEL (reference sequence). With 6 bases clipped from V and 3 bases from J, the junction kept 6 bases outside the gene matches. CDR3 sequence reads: CASSYGLGTDTQYF. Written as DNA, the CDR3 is TGTGCCAGCAGTTACGGACTAGGGACAGATACGCAGTATTTT.

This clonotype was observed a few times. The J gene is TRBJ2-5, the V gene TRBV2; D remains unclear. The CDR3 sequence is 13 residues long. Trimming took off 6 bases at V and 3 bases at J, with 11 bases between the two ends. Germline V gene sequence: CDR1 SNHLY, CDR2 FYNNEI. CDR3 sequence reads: CASRPPQEETQYF. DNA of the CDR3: TGTGCCAGCAGGCCCCCCCAGGAAGAGACCCAGTACTTC.

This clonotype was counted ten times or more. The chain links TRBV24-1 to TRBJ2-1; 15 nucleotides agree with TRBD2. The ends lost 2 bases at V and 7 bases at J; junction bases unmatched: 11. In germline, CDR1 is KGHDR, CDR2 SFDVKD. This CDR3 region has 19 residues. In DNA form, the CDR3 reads TGTGCCACCAGTGATTGGACTAGCGGGAGGGCCCCGGGTGAGAATGAGCAGTTCTTC. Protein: CATSDWTSGRAPGENEQFF.

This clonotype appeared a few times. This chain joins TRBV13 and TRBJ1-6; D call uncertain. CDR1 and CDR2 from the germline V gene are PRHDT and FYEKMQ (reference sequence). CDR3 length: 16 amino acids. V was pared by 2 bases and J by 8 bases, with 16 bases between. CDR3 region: CASSLRHLGGYSPLHF. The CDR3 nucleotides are TGTGCCAGCAGCTTAAGACACCTCGGAGGCTATTCACCCCTCCACTTT.

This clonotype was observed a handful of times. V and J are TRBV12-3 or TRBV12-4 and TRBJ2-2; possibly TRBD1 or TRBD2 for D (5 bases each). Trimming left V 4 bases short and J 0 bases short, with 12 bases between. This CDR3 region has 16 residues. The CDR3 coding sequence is TGTGCCAGCAGTTCCCCGGGACCTTCGAACACCGGGGAGCTGTTTTTT. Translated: CASSSPGPSNTGELFF.

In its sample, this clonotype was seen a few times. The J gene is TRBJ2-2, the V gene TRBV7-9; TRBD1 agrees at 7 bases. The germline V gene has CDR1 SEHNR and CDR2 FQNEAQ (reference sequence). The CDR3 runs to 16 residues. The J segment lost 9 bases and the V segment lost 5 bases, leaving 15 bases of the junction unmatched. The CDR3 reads CASSPLRQGEPRELFF. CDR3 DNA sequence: TGTGCCAGCAGCCCTCTACGACAGGGAGAGCCTAGGGAGCTGTTTTTT.

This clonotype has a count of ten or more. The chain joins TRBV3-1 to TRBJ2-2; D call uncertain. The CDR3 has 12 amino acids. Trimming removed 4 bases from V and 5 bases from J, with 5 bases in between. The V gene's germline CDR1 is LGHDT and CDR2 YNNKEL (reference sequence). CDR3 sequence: CASSRRTGELFF. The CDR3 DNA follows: TGTGCCAGCAGCCGTAGGACCGGGGAGCTGTTTTTT.

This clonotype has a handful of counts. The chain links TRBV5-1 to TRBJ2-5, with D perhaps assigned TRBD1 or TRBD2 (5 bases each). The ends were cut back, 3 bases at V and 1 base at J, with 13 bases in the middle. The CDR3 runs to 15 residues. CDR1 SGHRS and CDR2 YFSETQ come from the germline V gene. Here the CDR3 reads CASSSNPGPQETQYF. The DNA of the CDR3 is TGCGCCAGCAGCTCCAATCCGGGACCCCAAGAGACCCAGTACTTC.

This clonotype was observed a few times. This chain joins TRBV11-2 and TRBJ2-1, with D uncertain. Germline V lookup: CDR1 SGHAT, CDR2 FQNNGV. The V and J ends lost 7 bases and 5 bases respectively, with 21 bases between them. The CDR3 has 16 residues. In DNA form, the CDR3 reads TGTGCCAGCAAAGTCGCCGCGCCTCGACCTGACAATGAGCAGTTCTTC. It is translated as CASKVAAPRPDNEQFF.

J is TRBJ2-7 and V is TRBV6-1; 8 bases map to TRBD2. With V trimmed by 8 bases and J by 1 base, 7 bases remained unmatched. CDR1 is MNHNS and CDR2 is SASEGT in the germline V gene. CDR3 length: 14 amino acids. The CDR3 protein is CASWFAGGSYEQYF. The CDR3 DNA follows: TGTGCCAGCTGGTTTGCGGGAGGATCCTACGAGCAGTACTTC.

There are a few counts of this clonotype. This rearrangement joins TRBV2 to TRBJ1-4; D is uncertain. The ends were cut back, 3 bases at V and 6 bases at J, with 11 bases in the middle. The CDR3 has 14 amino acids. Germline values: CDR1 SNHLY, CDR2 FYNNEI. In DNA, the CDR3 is TGTGCCAGCAGTGACCCATACCCGGATGAAAAACTGTTTTTT. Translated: CASSDPYPDEKLFF.

CDR3 DNA: TGTGCCAGCAATGAGCGGGAGGGCTCTCACGAGCAGTACTTC. Its translation: CASNEREGSHEQYF. This rearrangement joins TRBV6-1 to TRBJ2-7; 10 nucleotides align to TRBD2. Germline V gives CDR1 MNHNS, CDR2 SASEGT. V lost 7 bases to trimming and J lost 5 bases; unmatched junction nucleotides: 8. The CDR3 runs 14 residues.

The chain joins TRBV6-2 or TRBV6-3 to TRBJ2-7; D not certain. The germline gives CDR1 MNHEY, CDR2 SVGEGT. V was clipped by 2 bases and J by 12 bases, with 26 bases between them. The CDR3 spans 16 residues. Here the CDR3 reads CASSYAGLGGVLGAYF. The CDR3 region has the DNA TGTGCCAGCAGTTACGCCGGGCTAGGTGGAGTCCTAGGAGCGTACTTC.